This T cell receptor beta chain came from a study of CD8+ T cells in alopecia areata (dated by TCRdb to 2017 to 2018). Regarding the research as a whole: The treated patients, all with moderate-to-severe alopecia areata, were enrolled in an open-label pilot trial of oral tofacitinib given at 5 to 10 mg twice daily. Tofacitinib-treated patients had biopsies at baseline and at 4 and 24 weeks of treatment, with a later scalp biopsy in several patients. Tofacitinib was administered for 6 to 18 months, and 6 months of follow-up off drug were then conducted to assess delayed response and recurrence. Disease severity in treated patients was measured with the SALT score, which quantifies the percentage of affected scalp surface area. On the human side, TCRbeta sequencing was run on scalp tissue and on sorted CD4+ and CD8+ peripheral blood T cells from healthy controls and from alopecia areata patients with either patchy or totalis/universalis disease. Scalp clonality was compared across normal scalp (n=4), patchy alopecia areata scalp (n=8), and alopecia totalis/universalis scalp (n=8). The RNA source kit depended on sample type: the PAXgene miRNA kit for fixed scalp, the miRNeasy kit for PBMCs, and the RNeasy kit for mouse skin. TCRbeta CDR3 regions were amplified by immunoSEQ multiplex PCR using 35 Vbeta forward and 13 Jbeta reverse primers. To study T cell clonal expansion in alopecia areata, the researchers applied high-throughput TCRbeta sequencing to both the C3H/HeJ mouse model and human patients. Overall study results and their limits: Higher clonality and more expanded CD8+ clones were observed in lesional scalp than in normal scalp, particularly in alopecia totalis/universalis, a finding suggestive of antigenic drive. Tofacitinib significantly decreased scalp clonality and the number of expanded CD8+ clones among the top 100 scalp clones. Because the treated cohort was small and included a single nonresponder, larger studies are needed to assess links between baseline CD8+ expansion and response. During tofacitinib treatment, many expanded lesional clones remained in scalp and blood, and this persistence may partly explain relapse after treatment is stopped. Compared with mice, TCR sequences shared between patients were less clear, possibly partly because of HLA diversity across the patient population. Unlike mouse skin, which is dominated by gammadelta T cells, normal human skin has resident alphabeta T cells that are also sequenced, and this complicates analysis of the scalp TCR repertoire.

V is cut by 3 bases and J by 0 bases, and the space between the germline ends is 9 bases. The CDR3 contains 15 residues, cysteine and phenylalanine counted. Only the CDR3 part of the read is kept: 45 bases, read in frame from the first base. Per the publication, the time point label means: about 4 weeks on oral tofacitinib. Explained via the paper, the treatment or condition label denotes: oral pan-JAK inhibitor, 5-10 mg twice daily. Peripheral blood and lesional scalp punch biopsies were obtained from patients with alopecia areata. After PBMCs were isolated by density centrifugation and stained for CD3, CD4 and CD8, a FACSAria was used to sort CD4+ and CD8+ T cells. On this clone: The antigen it binds to is not known. Base qualities are not provided; no much larger clone lies one nucleotide away.

To prepare the library, the immunoSEQ multiplex PCR assay was applied. To provide template for TCR sequencing, every sample had RNA extracted and reverse transcribed into cDNA. First-strand cDNA was synthesized with SuperScript III using a 2:1 mix of oligo-dT and random hexamers. A synthetic immune receptor repertoire was used to assess amplification bias, and residual bias was removed computationally. From the authors' description of their analysis: Raw reads were preprocessed to remove errors, and CDR3 was defined according to IMGT conventions as the region from the conserved cysteine to phenylalanine. Clonality was calculated as 1 minus Shannon entropy normalized by log2 of the number of productive unique TCRs. Whether scalp clones were CD4 or CD8 was inferred by matching scalp TCRbeta sequences against CD4 and CD8 repertoires sorted from blood. Entries here come from immuneACCESS through TCRdb and include only in-frame sequences with V and J called. Some clones fail to appear in such tables; in the studies checked, an unresolved V gene covers under half of the shortfall, and the cause of the remainder is unknown. Clone size and the V and J calls come from that table; the DNA yielded D and trimming. The sample table contains under 150,000 clones; only one count was recorded for over 60% of them. The ten largest clonotypes hold under 7.5% of the sample.

The source was CD4+ T cells sorted from blood, collected at week 4, from a patient treated with tofacitinib. This clonotype originated in a human donor with alopecia areata. The chain is encoded by TRBV23-1 joined to TRBJ1-5; the D gene assignment is ambiguous. TRBV23-1 is labeled an ORF, and its function is uncertain. The CDR3 region: CASSHQTDSNQPQHF. The nucleotide sequence reads TGCGCCAGCAGTCACCAGACCGATAGCAATCAGCCCCAGCATTTT.